The sequence of this T cell receptor beta chain was determined in a study of T cell responses to AZD1222 COVID-19 vaccine (dated by TCRdb to 2020 to 2022). Concerning the study at large: Because spike-specific TCR depth and breadth did not differ between the two schedules, AZD1222 recipients who got a second dose at roughly 4 weeks were pooled with those who got a second dose at roughly 12 weeks. A total of around 240 trial participants underwent TCR sequencing, of whom around 210 had received two doses of AZD1222 and around 25 had received two doses of the MenACWY control vaccine. Trial participants were enrolled by age into subgroups of 18-55, 56-69 and 70-plus years, and roughly 150, 30 and 60 TCR-sequenced participants, respectively, were included in these subgroups.

Read against the paper, the sample's time point label means: baseline before first vaccination. Vaccinee samples came from UK trials COV001 and COV002, including a single-blind randomized controlled phase 2/3 trial of AZD1222 (ChAdOx1 nCoV-19) in healthy adults. For TCRbeta chain sequencing, PBMC samples from trial participants were taken at day 0 and at day 28 after the second dose. What the work shows at the level of the full study, not this receptor alone: Conclusions about previously exposed vaccinees were limited because only five to seven AZD1222 recipients were SARS-CoV-2 seropositive at baseline. In the small 56-69-year group, the increase in depth fell short of significance, most likely because of low power. After two AZD1222 doses, spike-specific TCR breadth and depth were significantly higher than at day 0 and than in MenACWY recipients. Most participants were white British and females outnumbered males, and the authors suggested that clonal diversity may have been underestimated. Reportedly, close to half of the unique spike-specific TCRs recognized epitopes lying outside the regions that are mutated in the B.1.351 and B.1.1.7 variants. Because no day 14 peak-response samples were available, the repertoires could be characterized only after the peak T cell response. Vaccine-associated CD4 TCRs spanned the whole spike protein, with dominant responses in regions 160-218 and 743-854.

Worth noting for this clone: Its cognate antigen has yet to be identified. No quality values exist for individual bases; no much larger clone is one base distant.

The CDR3 regions of human TCRbeta chains were subjected to immunosequencing. Under the source paper's analysis protocol: Repertoire TCRs were matched against a reference library of SARS-CoV-2-specific TCRs generated with the MIRA antigen-specificity platform. Breadth meant the fraction of unique TCRs that were SARS-CoV-2-associated, whereas depth meant the fraction of total T cells that were SARS-CoV-2-associated. Each spike-specific TCR was assigned to its reactive spike region and to a CD4 or CD8 class using the MIRA data. Log10-transformed breadth and depth values were compared by one-way ANOVA with Sidak's multiple comparisons tests. TCRdb took over this immuneACCESS table, retaining in-frame rearrangements with V and J assigned. Such tables are incomplete; in checked studies, under half of the missing clones stem from an unresolved V gene, and the remainder is unexplained. V, J and clone size reflect that table, while D and trimming were determined from the DNA. The sample data list roughly 70,000 clones, and 85% of these were observed just once. The biggest ten clones account for roughly 22% of the sample.

The CDR3 starts with the cysteine, ends with the phenylalanine, and has 16 residues. The entry retains the CDR3 DNA only, 48 bases that are in frame from base 1. Looking up the germline V gene yields CDR1 SGHTA and CDR2 FQGNSA. The V and J ends are trimmed by 5 bases and 4 bases, leaving 17 bases between them. The sequence is built from TRBV7-2 and TRBJ1-4, with the D gene not clear enough to name. Sequencing was performed on peripheral blood, taken on day 0 of AZD1222 vaccination. This TCR was recovered from an adult in good health. The DNA sequence is given as TGTGCCAGCAGCCTACAGTCCGGACTGATTAATGAAAAACTGTTTTTT. Protein translation: CASSLQSGLINEKLFF.